The 30 T cell receptor beta chains in this list originate from one sample, sequenced in a study of blood T cells in healthy people across ages. Then a second PCR, running roughly 7 to 12 cycles, was carried out with a sample-barcoded 5' primer and a J-beta primer mix. TCRdb re-analysed the 5' RACE reads in MiXCR, keeping a single row per CDR3 protein. The sample lists approximately 780,000 distinct CDR3 sequences, about 26% occurring once. In addition, the sample was reused for a study of T cells of mothers and their children.

The sequenced material came from blood. The source is a boy between 5 and 17 years old in good health.

The genes are TRBV6-5 and TRBJ2-1; D may match TRBD1 or TRBD2 (7 bases each). The germline gives CDR1 MNHEY, CDR2 SVGAGI. V lost 6 bases and J lost 7, with 16 bases in between. The CDR3 extends over 14 amino acids. The CDR3 loop is CASSRGTAGNEQFF. The CDR3 nucleotides are TGTGCCAGCAGCCGCGGGACAGCGGGGAATGAGCAGTTCTTC.

This clonotype came up a few times. CDR3 loop: CASSGAGGFYNEQFF. In DNA, the CDR3 is TGTGCCAGCAGCGGGGCGGGGGGCTTTTACAATGAGCAGTTCTTC. The chain joins TRBV7-2 to TRBJ2-1, with 8 positions matching TRBD2. The CDR3 length is 15 residues. Trimming took 5 bases from V and 4 from J; bases not matched to a gene: 7. The germline gives CDR1 SGHTA, CDR2 FQGNSA.

This sequence joins TRBV12-3 or TRBV12-4 and TRBJ2-1; a possible D gene is TRBD1 (5 bases). The CDR3 sequence is 16 residues long. Trimming removed 6 bases from V and 5 bases from J, with 20 bases in between. The CDR3 nucleotides are TGTGCCAGCAGATCAGGGTCCCGCGGCACACACAATGAGCAGTTCTTC. Protein: CASRSGSRGTHNEQFF.

In this sample, this clonotype turned up a few times. This chain uses TRBV7-9 with TRBJ2-5; either TRBD1 or TRBD2 may supply D (5 bases each). TRBJ2-1 matches the DNA end more closely, so the J call is doubtful. Germline-derived CDR1 and CDR2 are SEHNR and FQNEAQ (reference sequence). CDR3 length: 15 residues. The CDR3 loop reads CASSSPGTNNDEQFF. The CDR3 nucleotides read TGTGCCAGCAGCTCACCGGGGACCAACAATGATGAGCAGTTCTTC.

About this clonotype: It is likely a read error, because the conserved phenylalanine at the end of the CDR3 is missing. The chain is built from TRBV14 and TRBJ2-5; D unresolved. The CDR3 loop spans 13 amino acids. Trimming pared 1 base from V and 5 bases from J, leaving 8 bases between. Germline V gene sequence: CDR1 SGHDN, CDR2 FVKESK. The CDR3 nucleotides are TGTGCCAGCAGCCAAGGGGTACGGGAGACCCAGTACCTC. Amino acid sequence: CASSQGVRETQYL.

This clonotype was counted only a few times. The CDR3 DNA sequence: TGTGCCAGCAGAACCCATAGCGGGGGGGCCTACGAGCAGTACTTC. It is translated as CASRTHSGGAYEQYF. V gene TRBV7-2 combines with J gene TRBJ2-5; 11 positions agree with TRBD2. The last part of the DNA fits TRBJ2-7 better; the J call may be wrong. Germline assignment: CDR1 SGHTA and CDR2 FQGNSA. The CDR3 consists of 15 residues.

The rearrangement joins TRBV20-1 to TRBJ2-7; TRBD1 agrees at 10 bases. The CDR3 consists of 12 residues. Germline lookup yields CDR1 DFQATT and CDR2 SNEGSKA (reference sequence). V lost 7 bases to trimming and J lost 6 bases; unmatched junction nucleotides: 6. As DNA, the CDR3 is TGCAGTGTCCCGGGACAGGGGTCCGAGCAGTACTTC. Translated: CSVPGQGSEQYF.

V usage is TRBV29-1 and J usage is TRBJ1-1; D perhaps matches TRBD1 (6 bases). Trimming stripped 5 bases from V and 1 base from J, with 11 bases between. This CDR3 region has 13 residues. Germline V gives CDR1 SQVTM, CDR2 ANQGSEA. CDR3 bases: TGCAGCGTTCGCTCGGACAGGAACACTGAAGCTTTCTTT. The encoded protein is CSVRSDRNTEAFF.

The chain couples TRBV6-5 to TRBJ1-1; D uncertain. The germline gives CDR1 MNHEY, CDR2 SVGAGI. This CDR3 spans 9 amino acids. Deletions cut 7 bases from V and 6 bases from J, with 3 bases between. CDR3: CASNSEAFF. CDR3 DNA sequence: TGTGCCAGCAATTCTGAAGCTTTCTTT.

This clonotype was seen only a few times. This chain connects TRBV10-3 to TRBJ1-2; D not resolved. The CDR3 has 12 residues. Trimming shortened V by 8 bases and J by 0 bases, and 7 bases separated the two germline ends. Germline CDR1 reads ENHRY; CDR2 reads SYGVKD. This CDR3 is CAISGPNYGYTF. The CDR3 nucleotides are TGTGCCATCTCCGGGCCTAACTATGGCTACACCTTC.

This clonotype turned up a few times. The chain recombines TRBV24-1 with TRBJ1-3; D remains unclear. The germline V gene encodes CDR1 KGHDR and CDR2 SFDVKD. The CDR3 spans 14 residues. V was shortened by 4 bases and J by 4 bases, with 10 bases between the two germline ends. The CDR3 DNA sequence: TGTGCCACCAGTGACCGTTATTTGGGAAACACCATATATTTT. Residues: CATSDRYLGNTIYF.

This clonotype has just a few counts. V and J are TRBV6-5 and TRBJ1-2; no reliable D call. Germline V CDR1 and CDR2: MNHEY, SVGAGI. This CDR3 has 13 residues. V was pared by 2 bases and J by 2 bases, with 6 bases between. CDR3 DNA: TGTGCCAGCAGTTACGCGTTAAACTATGGCTACACCTTC. Protein: CASSYALNYGYTF.

V is TRBV29-1 and J is TRBJ1-2; maybe TRBD1 (6 bases). The CDR3 spans 14 residues. The germline V gene encodes CDR1 SQVTM and CDR2 ANQGSEA. V lost 1 base and J lost 7, with 16 bases in between. CDR3 loop: CSVEGDGQRRGYTF. CDR3 nucleotides: TGCAGCGTTGAAGGGGACGGACAGCGGCGTGGCTACACCTTC.

There are a few counts of this clonotype. The chain links TRBV4-1 to TRBJ2-1; perhaps TRBD2 as D (6 bases). The DNA end is more similar to TRBJ2-7, so the J call may be wrong. Germline lookup yields CDR1 MGHRA and CDR2 YSYEKL. The CDR3 is made up of 15 amino acids. CDR3 protein: CASSQSEGRAYEQYF. The CDR3 coding sequence is TGCGCCAGCAGCCAATCGGAGGGCCGCGCTTACGAGCAGTACTTC.

The V gene is TRBV5-1, the J gene TRBJ2-7; 10 nucleotides agree with TRBD1. Germline CDR1 and CDR2: SGHRS and YFSETQ. The V gene end was trimmed by 3 bases and the J gene end by 5 bases; junction bases not matched to a gene: 5. The CDR3 loop spans 14 amino acids. The CDR3 protein is CASSWGQGSNEQYF. In DNA, the CDR3 is TGCGCCAGCAGCTGGGGACAGGGGTCTAACGAGCAGTACTTC.

This clonotype was detected only a few times. This chain joins TRBV11-2 and TRBJ1-2; 8 positions agree with TRBD1. CDR3 length equals 15 residues. The germline V gene encodes CDR1 SGHAT and CDR2 FQNNGV. J was trimmed by 7 bases and V by 4 bases; bases with no gene match: 11. This chain's CDR3 is CASSSHYRGSFGYTF. The CDR3, as DNA: TGTGCCAGCAGCTCCCATTACAGGGGGTCCTTTGGCTACACCTTC.

The V gene is TRBV3-1, the J gene TRBJ2-5, with D perhaps matching TRBD2 (6 bases). The J call is doubtful: the DNA matches TRBJ2-1 better. Germline values: CDR1 LGHDT, CDR2 YNNKEL (reference sequence). The CDR3 length is 12 residues. For the CDR3, the DNA is TGTGCCTGTAGCGGCAGGGTCTTTGAGCAGTTCTTC. Translation: CACSGRVFEQFF.

This clonotype has a handful of counts. This chain links TRBV4-2 with TRBJ1-4; maybe TRBD1 (5 bases). The CDR3 covers 16 residues. Germline-derived CDR1 and CDR2 are LGHNA and YNFKEQ. V lost 0 bases to trimming and J lost 7 bases, with 15 bases between them. The CDR3 nucleotides are TGTGCCAGCAGCCAAGAATATGGGCAGGGCAGTGAAAAACTGTTTTTT. Its protein product is CASSQEYGQGSEKLFF.

V gene TRBV6-1 combines with J gene TRBJ1-2; 9 bases are a match to TRBD1. Unmatched junction bases numbered 10, after V lost 6 bases and J lost 8 bases. From germline, CDR1 is MNHNS and CDR2 SASEGT. The CDR3 sequence is 14 residues long. CDR3 amino acids: CASSLSGTGIGYTF. The CDR3 DNA sequence: TGTGCCAGCAGCCTCTCCGGGACAGGGATCGGCTACACCTTC.

The rearrangement uses TRBV28 and TRBJ2-3, with D maybe TRBD1 (6 bases). CDR1 is MDHEN and CDR2 is SYDVKM in the germline V gene. The germline V and J ends were trimmed by 4 bases and 0 bases, with 20 bases remaining between them. This CDR3 has 18 residues. The CDR3 sequence is CASSSPPGTSFSTDTQYF. The CDR3 DNA sequence: TGTGCCAGCAGTTCGCCGCCGGGGACATCGTTTAGCACAGATACGCAGTATTTT. Full variable domain (remainder filled in from reference TRBV28 and TRBJ2-3): DVKVTQSSRYLVKRTGEKVFLECVQDMDHENMFWYRQDPGLGLRLIYFSYDVKMKEKGDIPEGYSVSREKKERFSLILESASTNQTSMYLCASSSPPGTSFSTDTQYFGPGTRLTVL.

In its sample, this clonotype was seen a few times. V and J are TRBV2 and TRBJ2-3; 10 bases are a match to TRBD1. CDR3 length: 17 amino acids. The J segment lost 4 bases and the V segment lost 3 bases, leaving 10 bases of the junction unmatched. Germline CDR1 is SNHLY and CDR2 is FYNNEI. The CDR3 loop reads CASSDPLDRGVADTQYF. DNA of the CDR3: TGTGCCAGCAGTGACCCTTTGGACAGGGGGGTCGCAGATACGCAGTATTTT.

The rearrangement links TRBV29-1 to TRBJ2-3, with TRBD2 matching over 13 bases. The length of the CDR3 is 16 residues. Trimming took 3 bases from V and 0 from J; bases not matched to a gene: 3. CDR1 and CDR2 (germline): SQVTM, ANQGSEA. This chain's CDR3 is CSVDGLAGDSTDTQYF. CDR3 DNA: TGCAGCGTTGACGGACTAGCGGGGGACAGCACAGATACGCAGTATTTT.

The rearrangement uses TRBV28 and TRBJ2-3; D perhaps matches TRBD1 (6 bases). Trimming stripped 4 bases from V and 2 bases from J, with 19 bases between. In germline, CDR1 is MDHEN, CDR2 SYDVKM. The CDR3 extends over 17 amino acids. CDR3 in DNA: TGTGCCAGCAGTTACCACCCTAGGGGGACGGCCACAGATACGCAGTATTTT. It codes for CASSYHPRGTATDTQYF.

The rearrangement uses TRBV27 and TRBJ2-3, with D perhaps assigned TRBD1 or TRBD2 (5 bases each). V gave up 7 bases and J gave up 8 bases, with 13 bases separating them. The CDR3 runs to 12 residues. Per germline, CDR1 MNHEY and CDR2 SMNVEV (reference sequence). CDR3: CASTEGQGTQYF. Written as DNA, the CDR3 is TGTGCCAGCACCGAGGGCCAGGGTACGCAGTATTTT.

Notes on this clonotype: Compared with germline, one end of the junction differs, possibly owing to a read error. The rearrangement uses TRBV28 and TRBJ1-1; D remains ambiguous. Germline CDR1 MDHEN, CDR2 SYDVKM. The CDR3 runs to 12 residues. CDR3 sequence reads: CVSSPWSTEAFF. The CDR3, as DNA: TGTGTCAGCAGTCCTTGGAGCACTGAAGCTTTCTTT.

The chain uses TRBV19 and TRBJ1-1, with TRBD1 identical over 9 bases. With 4 bases clipped from V and 2 bases from J, the junction kept 8 bases outside the gene matches. Germline values: CDR1 LNHDA, CDR2 SQIVND (reference sequence). The length of the CDR3 is 16 residues. The DNA for the CDR3 is TGTGCCAGTAGTAACAGGGGGCTGGTATTCAACACTGAAGCTTTCTTT. Translation: CASSNRGLVFNTEAFF. The entire variable domain, with the rest obtained from reference TRBV19 and TRBJ1-1, is as follows: DGGITQSPKYLFRKEGQNVTLSCEQNLNHDAMYWYRQDPGQGLRLIYYSQIVNDFQKGDIAEGYSVSREKKESFPLTVTSAQKNPTAFYLCASSNRGLVFNTEAFFGQGTRLTVV.

The gene calls are TRBV12-3 or TRBV12-4 and TRBJ1-4; maybe TRBD1 (5 bases). CDR3 size: 15 residues. V lost 6 bases and J 3 bases, leaving 14 bases between the germline ends. CDR3 DNA sequence: TGTGCCAGCAGGAGAGACAGTAGCGCTAATGAAAAACTGTTTTTT. This sequence encodes CASRRDSSANEKLFF.

The chain links TRBV12-3 or TRBV12-4 to TRBJ2-5; D is unclear. V lost 2 bases and J lost 4, with 8 bases in between. This CDR3 spans 13 amino acids. The chain's CDR3 is CASSLMDRETQYF. CDR3 coding DNA: TGTGCCAGCAGTTTAATGGATCGAGAGACCCAGTACTTC.

The V call is TRBV20-1, the J call TRBJ2-7, with TRBD2 identical over 9 bases. V trimming: 0 bases; J trimming: 4 bases; junction bases outside the gene matches: 10. Germline loops: CDR1 DFQATT, CDR2 SNEGSKA (reference sequence). This CDR3 contains 16 residues. CDR3 loop: CSARDRGGGAPYEQYF. The CDR3 nucleotides read TGCAGTGCTAGAGATAGGGGCGGGGGGGCCCCATACGAGCAGTACTTC.

V gene TRBV6-6 combines with J gene TRBJ2-3; D unresolved. V was trimmed by 2 bases and J by 4 bases, leaving 4 bases between them. CDR1 and CDR2 (germline): MNHNY, SVGAGI (reference sequence). This CDR3 comprises 12 residues. The CDR3 DNA sequence: TGTGCCAGCAGTTACCTAGCAGATACGCAGTATTTT. Translation gives CASSYLADTQYF.